This T cell receptor (beta chain) was obtained from a study of immune evolution from preneoplasia to lung adenocarcinoma (dated by TCRdb to about 2021). Background for the entire study: HLA loss of heterozygosity was found in 7% of AIS, around 15% of MIA and under 40% of ADC lesions, and in no AAH lesions. The immune data were combined with whole exome sequencing and methylation data from the same cohort of nodules. The sample size was set by how many specimens were available, not by a prior power calculation. According to the study, some 97 samples were used for TCR sequencing. Class I HLA alleles were inferred from exome data with POLYSOLVER, and allele-specific HLA loss was detected with LOHHLA. Immune contexture across lung adenocarcinoma precursors and invasive adenocarcinoma was profiled using immune gene expression, TCR sequencing and multiplex immunofluorescence. A total of 40 to 65 patients with pulmonary nodules who underwent surgical resection were included in the overall cohort. TCR sequencing data came from approximately 49 patients. Resected precursor lesions (AAH, AIS, MIA) and invasive adenocarcinomas were each compared against paired morphologically normal lung tissue.

The CDR3 numbers 17 residues from cysteine through phenylalanine. Only the CDR3 DNA stays, 51 bases, in frame from base 1. As encoded in the germline V gene, CDR1 is MGHRA while CDR2 is YSYEKL. Unmatched junction bases come to 7, with V trimmed by 0 bases and J by 2 bases. The patients had resection in Japan or China between about 2013 and 2017. Two lung cancer pathologists independently reviewed H&E slides to confirm the histologic diagnosis of every case. To enrich premalignant or tumor cells for nucleic acid extraction, macro-dissection was performed after pathologic assessment. FFPE tissue was used for DNA isolation with the AllPrep DNA/RNA FFPE Kit. This clone was observed a handful of times. The antigen it binds to is not known. Qualities for individual bases were not recorded, and no much larger clone is one base off. What the work shows at the level of the full study, not this receptor alone: Normal lung had the highest top T cell clone frequencies, which appeared to decline progressively from AAH through AIS, MIA and invasive adenocarcinoma. Because all patients were from Japan and China, applicability to Western populations was uncertain. The highest clonality was observed in normal lung, whereas higher T cell density and diversity but lower clonality appeared to be present in later-stage lesions. T cell clonality was highest in KRAS-mutant nodules compared with EGFR-mutant or double wild-type lesions. The findings were based on association rather than direct causation, and larger cohorts with long-term follow-up and longitudinal biopsies were deemed needed.

TCR beta CDR3 regions were sequenced from DNA using the immunoSEQ hsTCRbeta Kit. In the paper's pipeline: The ImmunoSEQ Analyzer was used to analyse the TCR sequencing data. T cell clonality was calculated on productive rearrangements as 1 minus Pielou's evenness. To measure T cell diversity, the inverse Simpson index was applied to productive templates. T cell density was TCR beta template counts normalized to usable DNA, estimated by amplifying and sequencing housekeeping genes. Two-sided Kruskal-Wallis tests were used to compare TCR metrics between histologic stages. The immuneACCESS repertoire file appears here via TCRdb, limited to in-frame rearrangements. These files lack a portion of the clones; in checked studies, under half of the deficit traces to unresolved V genes, and the cause of the others is not known. The DNA gave D and trimming, while V, J and clone size come from that table. The table for this sample lists about 3,700 clones; around 80% of them were counted only once. In total, the top ten clones hold about 6.3% of the sample.

This TCR came from a person aged 70 to 85 with invasive lung adenocarcinoma. The receptor chain draws on TRBV4-1 and TRBJ2-5, and TRBD2 aligns with 9 junction nucleotides. Sequences were obtained from FFPE invasive lung adenocarcinoma tissue. This sample's cell subset or site label indicates: frankly invasive lung adenocarcinoma (ADC). The nucleotide sequence reads as follows: TGCGCCAGCAGCCAAGATTGGGCTAGCGGGAATCAAGAGACCCAGTACTTC. Its protein reads: CASSQDWASGNQETQYF.